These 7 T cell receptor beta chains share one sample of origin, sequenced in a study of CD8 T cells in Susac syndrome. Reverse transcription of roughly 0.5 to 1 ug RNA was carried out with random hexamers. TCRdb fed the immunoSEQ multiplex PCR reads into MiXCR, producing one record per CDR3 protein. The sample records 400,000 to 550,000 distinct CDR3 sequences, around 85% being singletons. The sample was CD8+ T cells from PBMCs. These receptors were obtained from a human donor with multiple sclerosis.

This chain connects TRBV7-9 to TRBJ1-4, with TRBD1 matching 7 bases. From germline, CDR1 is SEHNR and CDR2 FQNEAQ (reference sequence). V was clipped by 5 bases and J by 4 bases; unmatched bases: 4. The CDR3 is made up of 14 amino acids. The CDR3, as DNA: TGTGCCAGCAGCAGGGACAGCTTTAATGAAAAACTGTTTTTT. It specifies CASSRDSFNEKLFF. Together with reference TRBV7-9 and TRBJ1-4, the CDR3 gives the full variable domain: DTGVSQNPRHKITKRGQNVTFRCDPISEHNRLYWYRQTLGQGPEFLTYFQNEAQLEKSRLLSDRFSAERPKGSFSTLEIQRTEQGDSAMYLCASSRDSFNEKLFFGSGTQLSVL.

The CDR3 DNA follows: TGTGCCAGCAGTTCCGGGTTGGGGGAGCTGTTTTTT. It specifies CASSSGLGELFF. V and J are TRBV12-3 or TRBV12-4 and TRBJ2-2, with no clear D. The CDR3 is 12 amino acids. V dropped 4 bases and J dropped 8 bases, with 8 bases sitting between them.

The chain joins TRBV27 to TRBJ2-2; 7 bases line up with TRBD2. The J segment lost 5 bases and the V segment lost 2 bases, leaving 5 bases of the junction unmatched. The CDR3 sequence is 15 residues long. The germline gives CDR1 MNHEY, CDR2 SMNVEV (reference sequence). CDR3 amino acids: CASSLIGSGTGELFF. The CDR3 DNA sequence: TGTGCCAGCAGTTTAATAGGTAGCGGGACCGGGGAGCTGTTTTTT.

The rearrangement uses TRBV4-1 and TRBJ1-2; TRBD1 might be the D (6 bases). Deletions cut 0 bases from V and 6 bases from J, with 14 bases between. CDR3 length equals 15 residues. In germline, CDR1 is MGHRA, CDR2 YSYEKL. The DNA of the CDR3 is TGCGCCAGCAGCCAAGAAGTTTTTCGGGACAATGGCTACACCTTC. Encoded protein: CASSQEVFRDNGYTF.

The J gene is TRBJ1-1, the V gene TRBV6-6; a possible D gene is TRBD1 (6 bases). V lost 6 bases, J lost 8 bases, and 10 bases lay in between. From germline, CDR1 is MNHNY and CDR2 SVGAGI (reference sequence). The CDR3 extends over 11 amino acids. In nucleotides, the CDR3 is TGTGCCAGCAGCGACGACAGGGAAGCTTTCTTT. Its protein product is CASSDDREAFF.

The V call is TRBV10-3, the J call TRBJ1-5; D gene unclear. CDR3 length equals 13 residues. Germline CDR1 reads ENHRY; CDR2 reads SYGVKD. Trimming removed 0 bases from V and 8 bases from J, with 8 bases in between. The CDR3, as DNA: TGTGCCATCAGTGAGTCCTACTTGGAGCCCCAGCATTTT. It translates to CAISESYLEPQHF.

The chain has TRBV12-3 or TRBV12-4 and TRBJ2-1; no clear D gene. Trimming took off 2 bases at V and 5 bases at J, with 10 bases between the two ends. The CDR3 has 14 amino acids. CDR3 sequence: CASSLTGIHNEQFF. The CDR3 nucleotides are TGTGCCAGCAGTTTAACCGGAATTCACAATGAGCAGTTCTTC.